The TCR beta chain under discussion was sequenced for a study of technical replicates of blood from a few donors. The assay was immunoSEQ multiplex PCR, and TCRdb's table has in-frame clones only and misses some. The sample lists roughly 80,000 clones, 89% occurring once. CDR1 and CDR2 (germline): LNHDA, SQIVND (reference sequence). This CDR3 spans 15 amino acids. V gave up 4 bases and J gave up 8 bases, with 18 bases separating them. Sequenced: T cells isolated from PBMCs. The rearrangement links TRBV19 to TRBJ2-1; tentatively, D is TRBD2 (5 bases). The receptor's source is a human donor in good health. This CDR3 is CASSSRAAPSYEQFF. The CDR3 DNA is TGTGCCAGTAGTAGTAGAGCGGCCCCAAGCTATGAGCAGTTCTTC.